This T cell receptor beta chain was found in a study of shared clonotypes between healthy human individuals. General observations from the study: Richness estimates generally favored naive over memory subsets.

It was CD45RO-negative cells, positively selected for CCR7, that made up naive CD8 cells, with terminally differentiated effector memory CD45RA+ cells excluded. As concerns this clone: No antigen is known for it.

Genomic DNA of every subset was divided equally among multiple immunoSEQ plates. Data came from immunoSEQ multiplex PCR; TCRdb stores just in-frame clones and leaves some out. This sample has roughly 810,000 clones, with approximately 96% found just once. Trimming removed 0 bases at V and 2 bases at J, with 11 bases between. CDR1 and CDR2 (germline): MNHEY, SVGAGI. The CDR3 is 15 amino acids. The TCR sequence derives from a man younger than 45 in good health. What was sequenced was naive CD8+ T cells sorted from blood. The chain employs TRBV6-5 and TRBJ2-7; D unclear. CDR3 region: CASSYSTGPAYEQYF. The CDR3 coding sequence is TGTGCCAGCAGTTACTCAACGGGCCCTGCCTACGAGCAGTACTTC.